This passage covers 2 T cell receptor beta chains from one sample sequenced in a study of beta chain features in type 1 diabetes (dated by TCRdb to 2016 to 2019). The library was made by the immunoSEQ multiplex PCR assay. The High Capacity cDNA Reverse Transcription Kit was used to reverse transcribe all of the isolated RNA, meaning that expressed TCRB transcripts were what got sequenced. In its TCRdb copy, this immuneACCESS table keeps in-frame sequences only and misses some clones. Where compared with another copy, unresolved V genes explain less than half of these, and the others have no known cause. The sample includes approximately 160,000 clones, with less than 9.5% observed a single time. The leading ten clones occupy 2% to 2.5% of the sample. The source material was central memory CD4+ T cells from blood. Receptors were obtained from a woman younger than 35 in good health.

CDR3 amino acids: CASSLERVSGELTEAFF. The DNA of the CDR3 is TGTGCCAGCAGCTTAGAACGGGTCTCTGGAGAACTCACTGAAGCTTTCTTT. The chain employs TRBV7-9 and TRBJ1-1; no firm D call. The CDR3 loop spans 17 amino acids. The V end was cut by 1 base, the J end by 4 bases, with 19 bases between. Germline V lookup: CDR1 SEHNR, CDR2 FQNEAQ (reference sequence).

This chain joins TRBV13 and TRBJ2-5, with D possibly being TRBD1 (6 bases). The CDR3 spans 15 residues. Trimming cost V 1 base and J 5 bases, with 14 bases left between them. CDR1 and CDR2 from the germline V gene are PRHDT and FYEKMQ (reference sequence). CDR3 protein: CASSLAAGAGETQYF. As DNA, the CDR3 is TGTGCCAGCAGCTTAGCCGCAGGGGCAGGGGAGACCCAGTACTTC.